This passage covers 18 T cell receptor beta chains from one sample sequenced in a study of blood T cell repertoires in COVID-19. Data came from immunoSEQ multiplex PCR; TCRdb stores just in-frame clones and leaves some out. Of about 220,000 clones detected, approximately 86% appear once; the ten largest clones hold 3.6%. Sequencing was done on a sample of peripheral blood. These TCRs come from a woman aged 80 or older with acute or convalescent COVID-19.

This clone was counted only a few times. Mismatch with germline at one junction end may stem from a read error. This chain links TRBV2 with TRBJ2-7, with D tentatively TRBD2 (6 bases). The CDR3 has 11 residues. Per the germline V gene, CDR1 is SNHLY and CDR2 is FYNNEI. This chain's CDR3 is CASSEWRVTDF. In DNA, the CDR3 is TGTGCCAGCAGTGAATGGAGGGTTACGGACTTC.

This clone was detected only a few times. The rearrangement links TRBV3-1 (or the pseudogene TRBV3-2) to TRBJ1-1, with D perhaps matching TRBD1 (5 bases). Germline V gene sequence: CDR1 LGHDT, CDR2 YNNKEL (reference sequence). The germline V and J ends were trimmed by 0 bases and 4 bases, with 12 bases remaining between them. This CDR3 region has 15 residues. DNA of the CDR3: TGTGCCAGCAGCCAAGATTGGGGCGCAGGCACTGAAGCTTTCTTT. Translated, it gives CASSQDWGAGTEAFF.

V gene TRBV14 combines with J gene TRBJ2-7; 8 bases agree with TRBD1. V shed 4 bases, J shed 6 bases, and the junction held 14 bases outside the gene matches. This CDR3 contains 16 residues. Germline V lookup: CDR1 SGHDN, CDR2 FVKESK. The CDR3 reads CASSPLGSGGAGEQYF. In DNA form, the CDR3 reads TGTGCCAGCAGCCCACTCGGATCAGGGGGCGCAGGCGAGCAGTACTTC.

This sequence joins TRBV11-3 and TRBJ1-1; TRBD1 matches 12 bases. CDR1 and CDR2 (germline): SGHNT, YENEEA. V was clipped by 0 bases and J by 0 bases; unmatched bases: 2. This CDR3 region has 17 residues. CDR3 bases: TGTGCCAGCAGCTTAGACGGGACAGGGGGCCTGAACACTGAAGCTTTCTTT. This gives the protein CASSLDGTGGLNTEAFF.

V usage is TRBV6-2 or TRBV6-3 and J usage is TRBJ2-2; maybe TRBD1 (5 bases). In germline, CDR1 is MNHEY, CDR2 SVGEGT. Trimming pared 4 bases from V and 4 bases from J, leaving 13 bases between. The CDR3 loop spans 15 amino acids. CDR3 sequence: CASSSYHTGTGELFF. CDR3 nucleotide sequence: TGTGCCAGCAGTTCCTACCACACAGGCACCGGGGAGCTGTTTTTT.

Written as DNA, the CDR3 is TGTGCCAGCAGCCAAGTCCGGGACAGGGGCTACACCTTC. Residues: CASSQVRDRGYTF. The V call is TRBV3-1 (or the pseudogene TRBV3-2), the J call TRBJ1-2; TRBD1 matches 8 bases. This CDR3 is 13 amino acids long. V gave up 1 base and J gave up 8 bases; unmatched junction bases: 3. The germline CDR1 and CDR2 sequences are LGHDT and YNNKEL (reference sequence).

This chain joins TRBV24-1 and TRBJ2-1, with 8 bases matching TRBD2. Germline lookup yields CDR1 KGHDR and CDR2 SFDVKD. Germline trimming cut 6 bases from V and 9 bases from J; bases unmatched to any gene: 9. The CDR3 runs 14 residues. The CDR3 nucleotides are TGTGCCACCAGTTCGGTAGCGGGGAACGGTGAGCAGTTCTTC. This sequence encodes CATSSVAGNGEQFF.

This clone appeared once. The chain links TRBV5-1 to TRBJ2-7, with a weak D call TRBD1 (6 bases). The germline gives CDR1 SGHRS, CDR2 YFSETQ. The CDR3 loop spans 13 amino acids. V lost 2 bases and J lost 5, with 11 bases in between. DNA for the CDR3: TGCGCCAGCAGCTTCCCGGCAGGGGACGAGCAGTACTTC. This sequence encodes CASSFPAGDEQYF.

This clone was counted a single time. The V and J genes are TRBV28 and TRBJ2-1, with D tentatively TRBD1 (7 bases). Germline V lookup: CDR1 MDHEN, CDR2 SYDVKM. The CDR3 has 15 amino acids. V shed 0 bases and J shed 5 bases, with 11 bases lying between them. The CDR3 DNA reads as TGTGCCAGCAGTTTATGGCAGGGGGGAAACAATGAGCAGTTCTTC. This gives the protein CASSLWQGGNNEQFF.

The chain is built from TRBV11-3 and TRBJ2-3; D is ambiguous. Trimming cost V 6 bases and J 2 bases, with 6 bases left between them. The germline CDR1 and CDR2 sequences are SGHNT and YENEEA. CDR3 length equals 12 residues. CDR3: CASRKATDTQYF. The CDR3 region has the DNA TGTGCCAGCAGGAAAGCCACAGATACGCAGTATTTT.

The J gene is TRBJ1-2, the V gene TRBV28, with TRBD1 as a possible D gene (6 bases). CDR3 length equals 16 residues. From germline, CDR1 is MDHEN and CDR2 SYDVKM. V lost 4 bases and J lost 4, with 19 bases in between. The CDR3 DNA reads as TGTGCCAGCAGTTCCCGAGGGGCAACAGGGAGCTATGGCTACACCTTC. It codes for CASSSRGATGSYGYTF.

The chain joins TRBV7-7 to TRBJ2-1; 9 nucleotides agree with TRBD1. J lost 12 bases, V lost 5 bases, and 14 bases had no gene match. In germline, CDR1 is SSHAT, CDR2 FNYEAQ (reference sequence). This CDR3 has 15 residues. CDR3 loop: CASSQGQGFGVGQFF. Written as DNA, the CDR3 is TGTGCCAGCAGCCAGGGACAGGGCTTCGGTGTAGGGCAGTTCTTC.

V is TRBV7-2 and J is TRBJ2-2; 8 nucleotides match TRBD2. Germline CDR1 and CDR2: SGHTA and FQGNSA. V dropped 3 bases and J dropped 3; count of bases not matched to a gene: 6. The CDR3 is 16 residues long. CDR3 region: CASSFGAGVHTGELFF. The CDR3 DNA follows: TGTGCCAGCAGCTTTGGAGCGGGGGTCCACACCGGGGAGCTGTTTTTT.

V and J are TRBV2 and TRBJ1-1; possible D gene TRBD1, 5 bases. Germline-derived CDR1 and CDR2 are SNHLY and FYNNEI. CDR3 length equals 14 residues. V was shortened by 3 bases and J by 2 bases, with 10 bases between the two germline ends. The CDR3 sequence is CASSDFGGNTEAFF. The CDR3 DNA reads as TGTGCCAGCAGTGATTTCGGGGGAAACACTGAAGCTTTCTTT.

The chain couples TRBV28 to TRBJ1-2, with TRBD1 identical over 8 bases. The V gene's germline CDR1 is MDHEN and CDR2 SYDVKM. V shed 4 bases, J shed 8 bases, and the junction held 12 bases outside the gene matches. This CDR3 is 15 amino acids long. CDR3 coding DNA: TGTGCCAGCAGTTCGGTGGAACAGGGGGTACGAGGCTACACCTTC. Protein sequence: CASSSVEQGVRGYTF.

The chain is built from TRBV2 and TRBJ2-2, with D possibly TRBD1 on 6 matching bases. The V end lost 6 bases, the J end lost 1 base, and 12 bases lay between the germline ends. The CDR3 contains 15 residues. Germline V gene sequence: CDR1 SNHLY, CDR2 FYNNEI. The CDR3 coding sequence is TGTGCCAGCAGCCTGGGGGCGGGGAACACCGGGGAGCTGTTTTTT. Amino acids: CASSLGAGNTGELFF. The full variable domain, completed using reference TRBV2 and TRBJ2-2, is EPEVTQTPSHQVTQMGQEVILRCVPISNHLYFYWYRQILGQKVEFLVSFYNNEISEKSEIFDDQFSVERPDGSNFTLKIRSTKLEDSAMYFCASSLGAGNTGELFFGEGSRLTVL.

The J gene is TRBJ2-1, the V gene TRBV7-2; 11 nucleotides match TRBD2. The V segment lost 3 bases and the J segment 7 bases; nucleotides outside the gene matches: 11. Per germline, CDR1 SGHTA and CDR2 FQGNSA. The CDR3 contains 17 residues. The CDR3 protein is CASSLGTRTSGWNEQFF. CDR3 nucleotides: TGTGCCAGCAGCTTGGGGACGCGGACTAGCGGGTGGAATGAGCAGTTCTTC.

This chain joins TRBV30 and TRBJ1-5, with D perhaps TRBD1 (6 bases). Trimming took 2 bases from V and 4 from J, leaving 15 bases between them. CDR1 GTSNPN and CDR2 SVGIG come from the germline V gene (reference sequence). The CDR3 is 15 amino acids. For the CDR3, the DNA is TGTGCCTGGAGTCCCGGGGGGCCGGCGAATCAGCCCCAGCATTTT. Its translation is CAWSPGGPANQPQHF.